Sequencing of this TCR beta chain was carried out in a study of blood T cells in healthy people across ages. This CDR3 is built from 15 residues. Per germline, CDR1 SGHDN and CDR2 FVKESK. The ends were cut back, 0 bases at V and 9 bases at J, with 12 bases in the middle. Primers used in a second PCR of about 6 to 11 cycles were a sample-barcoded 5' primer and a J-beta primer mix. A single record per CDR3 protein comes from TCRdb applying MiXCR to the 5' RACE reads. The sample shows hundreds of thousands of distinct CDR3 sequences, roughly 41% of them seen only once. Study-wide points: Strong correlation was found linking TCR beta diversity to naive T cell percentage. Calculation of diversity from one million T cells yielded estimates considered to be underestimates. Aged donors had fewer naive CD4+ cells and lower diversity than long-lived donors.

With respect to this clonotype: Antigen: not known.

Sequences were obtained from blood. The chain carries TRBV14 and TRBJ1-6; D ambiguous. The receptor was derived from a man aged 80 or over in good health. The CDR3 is CASSQDIRTGSPLHF. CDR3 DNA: TGTGCCAGCAGCCAAGATATAAGAACGGGTTCACCCCTCCACTTT.